One sample yielded the 19 T cell receptor beta chains listed below, sequenced in a study of cytomegalovirus exposure and HLA in healthy donors. Researchers ran the PCR with 60 Vbeta and 13 Jbeta primers. Sequenced by immunoSEQ multiplex PCR; TCRdb stores in-frame clones only, minus some. The data contain hundreds of thousands of clones, approximately 82% of them singletons. Sample: PBMCs. These receptors were taken from a woman in her 40s in good health and CMV-seronegative.

The chain recombines TRBV10-3 with TRBJ2-2; unclear D gene. CDR1 is ENHRY and CDR2 is SYGVKD in the germline V gene. The V end lost 4 bases, the J end lost 1 base, and 7 bases lay between the germline ends. The CDR3 has 14 residues. DNA for the CDR3: TGTGCCATCAGTGTGACGGGGAACACCGGGGAGCTGTTTTTT. Residues: CAISVTGNTGELFF.

The DNA for the CDR3 is TGCAGCGTTCTGGACACCTACGAGCAGTACTTC. Protein product: CSVLDTYEQYF. This chain links TRBV29-1 with TRBJ2-7, with D possibly matching TRBD1 (5 bases). This CDR3 contains 11 residues. Germline values: CDR1 SQVTM, CDR2 ANQGSEA. The V end was cut by 5 bases, the J end by 2 bases, with 7 bases between.

The chain has TRBV29-1 and TRBJ1-2; 10 bases are a match to TRBD1. The CDR3 is 13 residues long. Germline lookup yields CDR1 SQVTM and CDR2 ANQGSEA. V lost 4 bases to trimming and J lost 3 bases; unmatched junction nucleotides: 2. The chain's CDR3 is CSVGGTGDYGYTF. CDR3 nucleotides: TGCAGCGTTGGAGGGACAGGGGACTATGGCTACACCTTC.

This chain joins TRBV5-6 and TRBJ2-3; the match to TRBD2 covers 8 bases. This CDR3 is built from 18 residues. Unmatched junction bases numbered 14, after V lost 1 base and J lost 4 bases. The germline V gene has CDR1 SGHDT and CDR2 YYEEEE. This chain's CDR3 is CASSLFAGGPKGPDTQYF. For the CDR3, the DNA is TGTGCCAGCAGCTTGTTCGCGGGGGGCCCTAAAGGTCCAGATACGCAGTATTTT.

The chain uses TRBV2 and TRBJ2-5; D unresolved. The V gene lost 4 bases and the J gene lost 2 bases, with 11 bases spanning the gap. This CDR3 is 14 amino acids long. CDR1 is SNHLY, CDR2 FYNNEI, per germline. The CDR3 nucleotides are TGTGCCAGCAGTGTAAACAGTAATCAAGAGACCCAGTACTTC. Residues: CASSVNSNQETQYF.

V is TRBV4-2 and J is TRBJ1-5, with 8 bases fitting TRBD1. Losses at the gene ends were 2 bases for V and 5 bases for J; bases not matched to a gene: 5. Germline V gene sequence: CDR1 LGHNA, CDR2 YNFKEQ. This CDR3 has 15 amino acids. Written as DNA, the CDR3 is TGTGCCAGCAGCCAACCGGGACAGGAAGATCAGCCCCAGCATTTT. Its protein is CASSQPGQEDQPQHF.

The genes are TRBV9 and TRBJ1-1; D gene unclear. Trimming removed 0 bases at V and 1 base at J, with 13 bases between. The CDR3 is made up of 16 amino acids. Germline assignment: CDR1 SGDLS and CDR2 YYNGEE. CDR3 DNA sequence: TGTGCCAGCAGCGTAGTGGCGGGTTGGGGGAACACTGAAGCTTTCTTT. It specifies CASSVVAGWGNTEAFF.

The CDR3 region has the DNA TGCAGCGTTGAAAGTTCAGGGGCGAACACCGGGGAGCTGTTTTTT. It codes for CSVESSGANTGELFF. V usage is TRBV29-1 and J usage is TRBJ2-2; tentatively, D is TRBD1 (6 bases). With 2 bases removed from V and 0 bases from J, the gap between germline ends came to 10 bases. The CDR3 is made up of 15 amino acids. Germline CDR1 is SQVTM and CDR2 is ANQGSEA.

The V call is TRBV30, the J call TRBJ2-7; TRBD1 matches at 8 bases. Germline lookup yields CDR1 GTSNPN and CDR2 SVGIG (reference sequence). The CDR3 is 14 amino acids. J gave up 2 bases and V 0 bases, and 3 bases lay outside the gene matches. The CDR3 coding sequence is TGTGCCTGGAGTGTCTCACAGGGGGCCTACGAGCAGTACTTC. This translates into CAWSVSQGAYEQYF.

This sequence joins TRBV13 and TRBJ2-1, with TRBD2 identical over 7 bases. CDR1 is PRHDT, CDR2 FYEKMQ, per germline (reference sequence). CDR3 length: 13 residues. The junction had 13 bases not matched to a gene; V was cut back by 5 bases and J by 15 bases. In DNA form, the CDR3 reads TGTGCCAGCAGCCCTCGTGGGGGGGTTAGTTTGTTCTTC. Translated: CASSPRGGVSLFF.

J is TRBJ2-7 and V is TRBV5-4; tentative D call: TRBD1 (5 bases). With 2 bases removed from V and 4 bases from J, the gap between germline ends came to 19 bases. The V gene's germline CDR1 is SGHNT and CDR2 YYREEE (reference sequence). The CDR3 runs 16 residues. CDR3 in amino acids: CASSFGRLSGAYEQYF. DNA of the CDR3: TGTGCCAGCAGCTTCGGCAGGTTGTCTGGGGCGTACGAGCAGTACTTC.

CDR3 sequence (DNA): TGTGCCAGCAGCTTAGGATTAGCGGGGCTTACAGATACGCAGTATTTT. Its protein product is CASSLGLAGLTDTQYF. J is TRBJ2-3 and V is TRBV7-3; 8 bases are a match to TRBD2. The CDR3 spans 16 residues. Germline CDR1 is SGHTA and CDR2 is FQGTGA. V lost 2 bases and J lost 3; bases outside the gene matches: 7.

J is TRBJ2-3 and V is TRBV5-1; 10 nucleotides line up with TRBD2. CDR1 and CDR2 from the germline V gene are SGHRS and YFSETQ. There are 17 residues in the CDR3. Losses at the gene ends were 3 bases for V and 0 bases for J; bases not matched to a gene: 7. The CDR3 spells CASSWRSSGGSTDTQYF. In DNA, the CDR3 is TGCGCCAGCAGCTGGAGATCTAGCGGGGGAAGCACAGATACGCAGTATTTT.

This clone showed up just once. The gene calls are TRBV15 and TRBJ1-5; maybe TRBD1 (6 bases). The CDR3 runs 17 residues. Trimming took 0 bases from V and 1 from J, leaving 13 bases between them. CDR1 is LNHNV and CDR2 is YYDKDF in the germline V gene (reference sequence). CDR3 sequence: CATSRDQGIRSNQPQHF. The CDR3 coding sequence is TGTGCCACCAGCAGAGATCAGGGGATCAGGAGCAATCAGCCCCAGCATTTT.

The chain carries TRBV4-2 and TRBJ2-7, with D possibly TRBD1 on 7 matching bases. Trimming left V 1 base short and J 6 bases short, with 22 bases between. This CDR3 has 17 amino acids. Germline lookup yields CDR1 LGHNA and CDR2 YNFKEQ. The CDR3 is CASSQGEGGQGDCEQYF. The CDR3, as DNA: TGTGCCAGCAGCCAAGGCGAGGGTGGTCAGGGGGACTGCGAGCAGTACTTC.

The genes are TRBV5-1 and TRBJ2-2; D call uncertain. This CDR3 contains 14 residues. Trimming removed 0 bases at V and 8 bases at J, with 11 bases between. Germline V gene sequence: CDR1 SGHRS, CDR2 YFSETQ. CDR3 residues: CASSLALESGELFF. The CDR3 nucleotides read TGCGCCAGCAGCTTGGCGCTGGAGTCTGGGGAGCTGTTTTTT.

This clone was counted once. This rearrangement joins TRBV9 to TRBJ2-2, with a possible D match to TRBD1 (8 bases). Trimming took off 4 bases at V and 6 bases at J, with 13 bases between the two ends. The CDR3 length is 14 residues. The germline gives CDR1 SGDLS, CDR2 YYNGEE. The CDR3 DNA is TGTGCCAGCAGCACAGGGGGGGAGTCCGGGGAGCTGTTTTTT. Protein sequence: CASSTGGESGELFF. The full variable domain, its missing parts supplied by reference TRBV9 and TRBJ2-2, is DSGVTQTPKHLITATGQRVTLRCSPRSGDLSVYWYQQSLDQGLQFLIQYYNGEERAKGNILERFSAQQFPDLHSELNLSSLELGDSALYFCASSTGGESGELFFGEGSRLTVL.

The gene calls are TRBV7-9 and TRBJ2-7; tentative D call: TRBD1 (6 bases). CDR3 length: 18 amino acids. In germline, CDR1 is SEHNR, CDR2 FQNEAQ (reference sequence). V shed 5 bases and J shed 0 bases, with 23 bases lying between them. As DNA, the CDR3 is TGTGCCAGCAGCCCACCCCGATCAGGGGTAGGGGCCTCCTACGAGCAGTACTTC. Translating gives CASSPPRSGVGASYEQYF.

The chain has TRBV25-1 and TRBJ1-2; 12 bases are a match to TRBD1. The J segment lost 4 bases and the V segment lost 3 bases, leaving 9 bases of the junction unmatched. Per germline, CDR1 MGHDK and CDR2 SYGVNS. There are 17 residues in the CDR3. DNA of the CDR3: TGTGCCAGCAGTGATCCGGGACAGGGGGCTTCTGGCTATGGCTACACCTTC. Its translation: CASSDPGQGASGYGYTF.